The clone carrying this T cell receptor (beta chain) was seen many times. The antigen is not known. The V gene's germline CDR1 is SQVTM and CDR2 ANQGSEA. V lost 4 bases, J lost 7 bases, and 13 bases lay in between. This CDR3 spans 12 amino acids. The data were obtained in a study of breast tumors, draining lymph nodes, adjacent tissues. Breast cancer patients provided tissue from their axillary draining lymph nodes. Broader study findings: The lymph node origin of tumor T cells was framed as consistent with a hypothesis, not demonstrated. Tumor repertoires ranked between lymph nodes and nontumor tissue in diversity, with V and J gene preferences.

TCRdb reanalysed the multiplex PCR reads using MiXCR and keeps one entry per CDR3 protein. The sample contains fewer than 250,000 distinct CDR3 sequences, roughly 30% of which appear only once. This rearrangement joins TRBV29-1 to TRBJ1-2, with D uncertain. The TCR sequence derives from a female donor with breast cancer. Some clones in this sample may be carry-over from other donors' samples. Sample: axillary lymph node tissue. The chain's CDR3 is CSVGTSKGGYTF. CDR3 coding DNA: TGCAGCGTTGGGACCTCAAAGGGTGGCTACACCTTC. Together with reference TRBV29-1 and TRBJ1-2, the CDR3 gives the full variable domain: SAVISQKPSRDICQRGTSLTIQCQVDSQVTMMFWYRQQPGQSLTLIATANQGSEATYESGFVIDKFPISRPNLTFSTLTVSNMSPEDSSIYLCSVGTSKGGYTFGSGTRLTVV.